Described below is a single T cell receptor beta chain sequence and its context. Its specific antigen is unknown. The data were obtained in a study of T cells expressing NK-cell markers (TCRdb year 2020). About the study as a whole: Three sorted T-cell subsets (CD3+CD56+NKG2C+, CD3+CD56+NKG2C- and CD3+CD56-NKG2C+) from fewer than 10 donors had their TCR beta-chain repertoires profiled. Among the eight sequenced donors, only one was HCMV-seronegative, while the other seven were HCMV-seropositive. The eight sequenced donors were randomly selected healthy volunteers, three men and five women. Sequencing of the libraries produced 2 x 150 bp reads on Illumina HiSeq 2000/2500, MiSeq or NextSeq.

A commercial ELISA kit detecting HCMV-specific IgG in serum was used to determine HCMV serostatus. Ficoll density gradient centrifugation was used to isolate peripheral blood mononuclear cells from blood. TCRdb shows the sequencer as Illumina HiSeq 2000. TCR beta cDNA libraries were made by 5'RACE template switching that added a universal primer site and unique molecular identifiers. cDNA synthesis was primed from the TCR beta constant segment, followed by two successive PCR amplification steps. On the study's bioinformatics: MIGEC handled demultiplexing of the reads and grouping by UMI, while MiTCR was used to assemble and quantify clonotypes. To exclude erroneous sequences, only TCR cDNA sequences supported by at least two reads were retained. The tcR package was used for downstream repertoire analysis, and clonotypes were matched between fractions using CDR3 nucleotide sequence together with V segment. Antigen specificity was annotated against VDJdb with VDJmatch, allowing one amino acid substitution in CDR3. The reads went through TCRdb reprocessing, and each CDR3 protein sequence gets one entry with no DNA. The V and J calls here are based on TCRdb, not the publication. The sample's own table lists some 460,000 distinct CDR3 sequences. Jointly, the top ten make up over 1.3% of the sample.

From its cysteine to its phenylalanine, the CDR3 spans 14 amino acids. Only the protein is available. The germline V gene (reference sequence) supplies CDR1 GTSNPN and CDR2 SVGIG. The study at large found these results: Whether the expanded NKG2C-expressing T cell clones were specific for HCMV antigens remained unclear. In five to seven donors, the dominant CD3+CD56+NKG2C+ clonotypes were found to rank among the top 10 CD8+ clonotypes and to make up 1.0-7.0% of CD8+ T cells. Those dominant clonotypes were again the most abundant among CD3+CD56-NKG2C+ cells in four donors, at about 28.3-65%.

Recombination linked TRBV30 to TRBJ1-6. This clonotype was obtained from a woman aged 50 to 65 in good health. Donor details come from another sample of the same person, matched by shared clones. Specimen: blood T cells: a sorted CD56 or NKG2C T cell subset, CD4+ or CD8+ T cells, or bulk PBMC T cells (not recorded which). The CDR3 protein is CAWSGGYPDSPLHF.